These T cell receptor beta chains were read from a single sample in a study of cytomegalovirus exposure and HLA in healthy donors. Here immunoSEQ multiplex PCR was the method, and the copy in TCRdb shows in-frame clones only, minus some. The data show about 98,000 clones, approximately 83% seen once. Sequencing input: PBMCs. The receptors originated from a female donor in good health and CMV-seropositive. Both conserved end residues are part of each CDR3. Each record gives: V gene, clone size, J gene, D gene, CDR3 protein, CDR3 DNA. The D gene is left open where the match is weak. Clone size, where shown, is once, few, many, or a class for clones that have expanded.

v_call: TRBV7-9
clone_size: -
j_call: TRBJ1-1
d_call: TRBD1
cdr3_aa: CASSLGDRVGTEAFF
cdr3_nt: TGTGCCAGCAGCTTAGGGGACAGGGTGGGTACTGAAGCTTTCTTT

v_call: TRBV4-1
clone_size: -
j_call: TRBJ1-2
d_call: -
cdr3_aa: CASSPPGEGAIHGYTF
cdr3_nt: TGCGCCAGCAGCCCCCCAGGAGAGGGAGCCATCCATGGCTACACCTTC

v_call: TRBV18
clone_size: -
j_call: TRBJ2-2
d_call: -
cdr3_aa: CASSQHLQANTGELFF
cdr3_nt: TGTGCCAGCTCACAGCACCTTCAAGCGAACACCGGGGAGCTGTTTTTT

v_call: TRBV5-8
clone_size: -
j_call: TRBJ1-5
d_call: -
cdr3_aa: CASSLESSGYNQPQHF
cdr3_nt: TGTGCCAGCAGCTTGGAATCGTCAGGGTACAATCAGCCCCAGCATTTT

v_call: TRBV27
clone_size: -
j_call: TRBJ2-1
d_call: TRBD1
cdr3_aa: CASSLGDRVGNEQFF
cdr3_nt: TGTGCCAGCAGTTTAGGGGACAGGGTTGGTAATGAGCAGTTCTTC

v_call: TRBV7-9
clone_size: -
j_call: TRBJ2-6
d_call: TRBD2
cdr3_aa: CASSLVAGTGANVLTF
cdr3_nt: TGTGCCAGCAGCTTAGTAGCGGGGACTGGGGCCAACGTCCTGACTTTC

v_call: TRBV9
clone_size: -
j_call: TRBJ2-7
d_call: TRBD1
cdr3_aa: CASSAGQGTLEQYF
cdr3_nt: TGTGCCAGCAGCGCGGGACAGGGTACCTTGGAGCAGTACTTC

v_call: TRBV7-2
clone_size: -
j_call: TRBJ1-2
d_call: -
cdr3_aa: CASSLAGAGYGYTF
cdr3_nt: TGTGCCAGCAGCTTAGCTGGGGCGGGATATGGCTACACCTTC

v_call: TRBV28
clone_size: -
j_call: TRBJ1-5
d_call: TRBD1
cdr3_aa: CASSLSFTGGQPQHF
cdr3_nt: TGTGCCAGCAGTTTGTCCTTTACAGGGGGTCAGCCCCAGCATTTT

v_call: TRBV4-1
clone_size: few
j_call: TRBJ2-5
d_call: TRBD2
cdr3_aa: CASSQMGLAGRGIQETQYF
cdr3_nt: TGCGCCAGCAGCCAAATGGGTTTAGCTGGGCGGGGGATCCAAGAGACCCAGTACTTC

v_call: TRBV6-5
clone_size: -
j_call: TRBJ2-7
d_call: TRBD2
cdr3_aa: CASSPGTRLHYEQYF
cdr3_nt: TGTGCCAGCAGCCCCGGGACTAGACTACACTACGAGCAGTACTTC

v_call: TRBV15
clone_size: once
j_call: TRBJ1-1
d_call: -
cdr3_aa: CATSREQGFEAFF
cdr3_nt: TGTGCCACCAGCAGAGAACAGGGTTTTGAAGCTTTCTTT

v_call: TRBV2
clone_size: -
j_call: TRBJ2-3
d_call: -
cdr3_aa: CASSAGDTQYF
cdr3_nt: TGTGCCAGCAGTGCGGGTGATACGCAGTATTTT

v_call: TRBV12-5
clone_size: once
j_call: TRBJ2-2
d_call: -
cdr3_aa: CASGLVQGQAGELFF
cdr3_nt: TGTGCTAGTGGTTTGGTACAGGGACAAGCTGGGGAGCTGTTTTTT

v_call: TRBV19
clone_size: -
j_call: TRBJ1-1
d_call: TRBD1
cdr3_aa: CASKRTGDTEAFF
cdr3_nt: TGTGCCAGTAAGCGGACAGGGGACACTGAAGCTTTCTTT

v_call: TRBV25-1
clone_size: -
j_call: TRBJ1-2
d_call: -
cdr3_aa: CASSATDRANYGYTF
cdr3_nt: TGTGCCAGCAGTGCTACCGACAGAGCTAACTATGGCTACACCTTC

v_call: TRBV11-2
clone_size: -
j_call: TRBJ1-3
d_call: -
cdr3_aa: CASSPRGVGAGGNTIYF
cdr3_nt: TGTGCCAGCAGCCCAAGAGGTGTAGGGGCTGGTGGAAACACCATATATTTT

v_call: TRBV11-1
clone_size: -
j_call: TRBJ2-7
d_call: TRBD2
cdr3_aa: CASSPGLAGGRDEQYF
cdr3_nt: TGTGCCAGCAGCCCGGGACTAGCGGGGGGCCGGGACGAGCAGTACTTC

v_call: TRBV11-2
clone_size: -
j_call: TRBJ2-6
d_call: -
cdr3_aa: CASSFWGGVLTF
cdr3_nt: TGTGCCAGCAGCTTCTGGGGAGGCGTCCTGACTTTC

v_call: TRBV30
clone_size: -
j_call: TRBJ1-6
d_call: -
cdr3_aa: CAWSRPYNSPLHF
cdr3_nt: TGTGCCTGGAGCAGGCCCTATAATTCACCCCTCCACTTT

v_call: TRBV30
clone_size: -
j_call: TRBJ1-5
d_call: -
cdr3_aa: CAWSGFPGGSNQPQHF
cdr3_nt: TGTGCCTGGAGTGGTTTCCCCGGCGGTAGCAATCAGCCCCAGCATTTT

v_call: TRBV6-1
clone_size: -
j_call: TRBJ1-3
d_call: -
cdr3_aa: CASTGRLDSGNTIYF
cdr3_nt: TGTGCCAGCACGGGGAGATTGGACTCTGGAAACACCATATATTTT

v_call: TRBV7-9
clone_size: -
j_call: TRBJ1-2
d_call: -
cdr3_aa: CASSLVWDSNYGYTF
cdr3_nt: TGTGCCAGCAGCTTAGTGTGGGACTCAAACTATGGCTACACCTTC

v_call: TRBV5-1
clone_size: -
j_call: TRBJ2-1
d_call: TRBD2
cdr3_aa: CASSLQGSGRVNEQFF
cdr3_nt: TGCGCCAGCAGCTTGCAAGGTAGCGGGAGGGTAAATGAGCAGTTCTTC

v_call: TRBV7-9
clone_size: -
j_call: TRBJ2-1
d_call: TRBD2
cdr3_aa: CASSVRDYQKSHNEQFF
cdr3_nt: TGTGCCAGCAGCGTAAGGGACTACCAAAAATCACACAATGAGCAGTTCTTC

v_call: TRBV30
clone_size: -
j_call: TRBJ1-3
d_call: TRBD1
cdr3_aa: CAWGQGARNTIYF
cdr3_nt: TGTGCCTGGGGTCAGGGGGCTCGAAACACCATATATTTT

v_call: TRBV12-5
clone_size: -
j_call: TRBJ1-1
d_call: TRBD1
cdr3_aa: CASGLRWTGANTEAFF
cdr3_nt: TGTGCTAGTGGTTTGCGATGGACAGGGGCAAACACTGAAGCTTTCTTT

v_call: TRBV10-1
clone_size: -
j_call: TRBJ1-1
d_call: -
cdr3_aa: CASRTGLNTEAFF
cdr3_nt: TGCGCCAGCAGAACCGGACTAAACACTGAAGCTTTCTTT

v_call: TRBV27
clone_size: -
j_call: TRBJ2-5
d_call: -
cdr3_aa: CASSLAILETQYF
cdr3_nt: TGTGCCAGCAGTTTGGCAATTCTAGAGACCCAGTACTTC

v_call: TRBV5-1
clone_size: -
j_call: TRBJ2-7
d_call: TRBD2
cdr3_aa: CASSLDGGGTAYEQYF
cdr3_nt: TGCGCCAGCAGCTTGGATGGCGGGGGAACCGCCTACGAGCAGTACTTC

v_call: TRBV7-9
clone_size: once
j_call: TRBJ2-7
d_call: -
cdr3_aa: CASSPRGFGEQYF
cdr3_nt: TGTGCCAGCAGCCCCCGGGGGTTTGGCGAGCAGTACTTC

v_call: TRBV6-1
clone_size: -
j_call: TRBJ2-7
d_call: TRBD1
cdr3_aa: CASRHRGPSYEQYF
cdr3_nt: TGTGCCAGCCGACACAGGGGACCCTCCTACGAGCAGTACTTC

v_call: TRBV28
clone_size: few
j_call: TRBJ2-7
d_call: TRBD2
cdr3_aa: CASSPLAGNSYEQYF
cdr3_nt: TGTGCCAGCAGTCCGCTAGCGGGTAACTCCTACGAGCAGTACTTC

v_call: TRBV18
clone_size: few
j_call: TRBJ1-1
d_call: -
cdr3_aa: CASSPLEGNEAFF
cdr3_nt: TGTGCCAGCTCACCACTGGAGGGGAATGAAGCTTTCTTT

v_call: TRBV18
clone_size: -
j_call: TRBJ2-3
d_call: TRBD2
cdr3_aa: CASSLGLAGATDTQYF
cdr3_nt: TGTGCCAGCTCACTGGGACTAGCGGGGGCAACAGATACGCAGTATTTT

v_call: TRBV7-9
clone_size: -
j_call: TRBJ1-5
d_call: -
cdr3_aa: CASSFGARGNQPQHF
cdr3_nt: TGTGCCAGCAGCTTTGGGGCGCGTGGCAATCAGCCCCAGCATTTT

v_call: TRBV5-4
clone_size: -
j_call: TRBJ1-1
d_call: -
cdr3_aa: CASSNALGGINTEAFF
cdr3_nt: TGTGCCAGCAGTAACGCTCTCGGGGGAATAAACACTGAAGCTTTCTTT

v_call: TRBV7-6
clone_size: -
j_call: TRBJ2-5
d_call: -
cdr3_aa: CASSFQQETQYF
cdr3_nt: TGTGCCAGCAGTTTCCAGCAAGAGACCCAGTACTTC

v_call: TRBV28
clone_size: once
j_call: TRBJ1-2
d_call: -
cdr3_aa: CASSLGVVGTRYGYTF
cdr3_nt: TGTGCCAGCAGTTTAGGGGTGGTCGGGACAAGATATGGCTACACCTTC

v_call: TRBV10-3
clone_size: -
j_call: TRBJ1-5
d_call: TRBD1
cdr3_aa: CAISEGTDSNQPQHF
cdr3_nt: TGTGCCATCAGTGAGGGGACAGATAGCAATCAGCCCCAGCATTTT

v_call: TRBV7-9
clone_size: -
j_call: TRBJ1-1
d_call: -
cdr3_aa: CANRAPSLGEAFF
cdr3_nt: TGTGCCAACCGAGCCCCCTCGCTTGGTGAAGCTTTCTTT

v_call: TRBV27
clone_size: -
j_call: TRBJ2-7
d_call: TRBD2
cdr3_aa: CASSLDGSGTLYEQYF
cdr3_nt: TGTGCCAGCAGTTTGGATGGGAGCGGGACCCTCTACGAGCAGTACTTC

v_call: TRBV29-1
clone_size: once
j_call: TRBJ1-5
d_call: TRBD1
cdr3_aa: CSPEDRGPSADQPQHF
cdr3_nt: TGCAGCCCTGAGGACAGGGGCCCAAGTGCGGATCAGCCCCAGCATTTT

v_call: TRBV5-4
clone_size: -
j_call: TRBJ2-2
d_call: -
cdr3_aa: CASSSPTANTGELFF
cdr3_nt: TGTGCCAGCAGCTCGCCGACAGCGAACACCGGGGAGCTGTTTTTT

v_call: TRBV7-9
clone_size: -
j_call: TRBJ2-5
d_call: -
cdr3_aa: CASRLRGQETQYF
cdr3_nt: TGTGCCAGCAGATTGCGGGGACAAGAGACCCAGTACTTC

v_call: TRBV5-4
clone_size: -
j_call: TRBJ2-3
d_call: -
cdr3_aa: CASSYDSYTDTQYF
cdr3_nt: TGTGCCAGCAGTTACGACAGCTACACAGATACGCAGTATTTT

v_call: TRBV4-2
clone_size: -
j_call: TRBJ1-1
d_call: -
cdr3_aa: CASSQSAVNTEAFF
cdr3_nt: TGTGCCAGCAGCCAAAGTGCAGTGAACACTGAAGCTTTCTTT

v_call: TRBV6-5
clone_size: once
j_call: TRBJ2-5
d_call: -
cdr3_aa: CASTPGAEETQYF
cdr3_nt: TGTGCCAGCACTCCAGGCGCAGAAGAGACCCAGTACTTC

v_call: TRBV29-1
clone_size: -
j_call: TRBJ1-3
d_call: -
cdr3_aa: CSVYTGTGNTIYF
cdr3_nt: TGCAGCGTTTACACAGGGACTGGAAACACCATATATTTT

v_call: TRBV20-1
clone_size: -
j_call: TRBJ2-7
d_call: -
cdr3_aa: CSATGVYEQYF
cdr3_nt: TGCAGTGCTACAGGGGTCTACGAGCAGTACTTC

v_call: TRBV7-5
clone_size: -
j_call: TRBJ1-1
d_call: -
cdr3_aa: CVRRRGNTEAFF
cdr3_nt: TGTGTCAGAAGACGAGGTAACACTGAAGCTTTCTTT

v_call: TRBV15
clone_size: once
j_call: TRBJ2-7
d_call: TRBD2
cdr3_aa: CATSRDYREAYYEQYF
cdr3_nt: TGTGCCACCAGCAGAGATTATCGGGAGGCATACTACGAGCAGTACTTC

v_call: TRBV5-1
clone_size: -
j_call: TRBJ2-1
d_call: TRBD1
cdr3_aa: CASSSGQGRDEQFF
cdr3_nt: TGCGCCAGCAGCTCGGGACAGGGTCGAGATGAGCAGTTCTTC

v_call: TRBV27
clone_size: -
j_call: TRBJ2-3
d_call: -
cdr3_aa: CASTPAGPTDTQYF
cdr3_nt: TGTGCCAGCACCCCTGCGGGCCCCACAGATACGCAGTATTTT

v_call: TRBV19
clone_size: -
j_call: TRBJ1-2
d_call: -
cdr3_aa: CASTPSDSYGYTF
cdr3_nt: TGTGCCAGTACTCCCTCGGACAGCTATGGCTACACCTTC

v_call: TRBV25-1
clone_size: -
j_call: TRBJ1-2
d_call: TRBD1
cdr3_aa: CASSTGAGGYGYTF
cdr3_nt: TGTGCCAGCAGTACAGGGGCCGGAGGGTATGGCTACACCTTC

v_call: TRBV19
clone_size: -
j_call: TRBJ1-2
d_call: -
cdr3_aa: CASSPRGDGGPYGYTF
cdr3_nt: TGTGCCAGTAGTCCAAGGGGGGACGGGGGGCCGTATGGCTACACCTTC

v_call: TRBV27
clone_size: few
j_call: TRBJ1-1
d_call: -
cdr3_aa: CASGIPTGYSSAFF
cdr3_nt: TGTGCCAGCGGAATACCCACAGGGTACTCATCAGCTTTCTTT